This T cell receptor (beta chain) appears in the sequencing data of a study of control samples from healthy donors and cancer patients. The data were produced by immunoSEQ multiplex PCR, yet TCRdb's version contains in-frame clones alone and is incomplete. The sample has under 150,000 clones; 88% are singletons. Of note for this clone: One junction end does not reproduce the germline sequence, and a read error may be involved. Other DNA variants within this sample encode the same CDR3.

CDR1 and CDR2 (germline): MNHEY, SVGEGT. The CDR3 covers 15 residues. The sequence came from a woman aged 70 to 79 in good health. The V gene is TRBV6-2 or TRBV6-3, the J gene TRBJ1-1; no definite D call. Sequenced input: blood. The CDR3 sequence is CASSWTGWQDGEAFF. DNA for the CDR3: TGTGCCAGCAGTTGGACCGGTTGGCAAGATGGTGAAGCCTTCTTT.